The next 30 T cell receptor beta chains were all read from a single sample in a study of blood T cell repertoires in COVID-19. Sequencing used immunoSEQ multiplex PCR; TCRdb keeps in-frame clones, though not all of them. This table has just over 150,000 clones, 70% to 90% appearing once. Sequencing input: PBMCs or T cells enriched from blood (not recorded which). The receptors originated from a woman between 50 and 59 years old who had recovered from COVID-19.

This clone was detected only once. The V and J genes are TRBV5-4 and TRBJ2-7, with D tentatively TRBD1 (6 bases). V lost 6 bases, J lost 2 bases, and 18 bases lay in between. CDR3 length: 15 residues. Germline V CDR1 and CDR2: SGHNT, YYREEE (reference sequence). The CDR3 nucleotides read TGTGCCAGCACCAACCAAGGGGGTAGGCCCTACGAGCAGTACTTC. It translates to CASTNQGGRPYEQYF.

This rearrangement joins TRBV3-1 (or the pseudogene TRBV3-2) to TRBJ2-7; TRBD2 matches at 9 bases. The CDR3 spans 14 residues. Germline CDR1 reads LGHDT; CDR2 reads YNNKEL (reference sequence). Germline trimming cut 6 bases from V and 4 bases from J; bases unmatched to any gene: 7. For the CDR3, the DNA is TGTGCCAGCAGTTCCGGACTAGCGTCGTACGAGCAGTACTTC. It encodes CASSSGLASYEQYF.

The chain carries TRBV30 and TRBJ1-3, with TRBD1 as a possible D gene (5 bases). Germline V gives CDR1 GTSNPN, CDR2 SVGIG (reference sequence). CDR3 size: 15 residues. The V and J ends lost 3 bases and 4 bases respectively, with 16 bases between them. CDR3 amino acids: CAWRGRGRAGNTIYF. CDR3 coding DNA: TGTGCCTGGAGGGGCCGGGGGAGAGCGGGAAACACCATATATTTT.

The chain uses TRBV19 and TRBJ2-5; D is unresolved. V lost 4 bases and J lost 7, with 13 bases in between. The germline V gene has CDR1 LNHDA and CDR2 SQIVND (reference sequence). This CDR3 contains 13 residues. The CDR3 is CASSSLAVVTQYF. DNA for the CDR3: TGTGCCAGTAGTAGCTTGGCCGTCGTGACCCAGTACTTC.

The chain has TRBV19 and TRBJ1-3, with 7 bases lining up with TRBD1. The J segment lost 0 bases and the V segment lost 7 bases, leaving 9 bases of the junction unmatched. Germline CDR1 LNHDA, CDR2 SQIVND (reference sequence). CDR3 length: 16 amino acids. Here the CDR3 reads CASTLQGVGSGNTIYF. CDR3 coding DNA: TGTGCCAGTACCCTCCAGGGGGTCGGCTCTGGAAACACCATATATTTT.

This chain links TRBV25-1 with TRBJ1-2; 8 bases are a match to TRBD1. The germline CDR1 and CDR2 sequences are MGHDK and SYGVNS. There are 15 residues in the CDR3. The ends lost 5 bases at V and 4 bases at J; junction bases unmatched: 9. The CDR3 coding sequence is TGTGCCAGCAGTCCCCGACAGGGGAGCATCTATGGCTACACCTTC. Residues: CASSPRQGSIYGYTF.

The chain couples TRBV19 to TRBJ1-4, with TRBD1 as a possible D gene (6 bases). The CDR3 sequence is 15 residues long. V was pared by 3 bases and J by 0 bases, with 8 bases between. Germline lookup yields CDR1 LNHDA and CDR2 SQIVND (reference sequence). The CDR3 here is CASSIRTATNEKLFF. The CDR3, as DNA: TGTGCCAGTAGTATTCGGACAGCAACTAATGAAAAACTGTTTTTT.

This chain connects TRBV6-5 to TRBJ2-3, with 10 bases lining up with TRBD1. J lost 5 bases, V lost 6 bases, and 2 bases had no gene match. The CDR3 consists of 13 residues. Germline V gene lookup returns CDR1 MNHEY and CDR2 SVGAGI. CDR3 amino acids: CASRTGGRDTQYF. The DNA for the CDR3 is TGTGCCAGCAGGACAGGGGGCAGAGATACGCAGTATTTT.

The CDR3 sequence is CASSLYTTVSEQFF. CDR3 coding DNA: TGTGCCAGCAGCTTATACACGACTGTCAGCGAGCAGTTCTTC. The V gene is TRBV7-3, the J gene TRBJ2-1; D call uncertain. Germline CDR1 reads SGHTA; CDR2 reads FQGTGA. Between the trimmed V and J ends, which lost 2 bases and 10 bases, there was a span of 15 bases. The CDR3 length is 14 residues.

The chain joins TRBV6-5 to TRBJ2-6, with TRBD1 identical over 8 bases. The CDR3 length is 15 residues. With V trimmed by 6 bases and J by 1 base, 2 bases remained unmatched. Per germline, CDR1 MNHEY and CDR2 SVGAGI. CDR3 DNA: TGTGCCAGCAGCTGGACAGGGTCTGGGGCCAACGTCCTGACTTTC. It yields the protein CASSWTGSGANVLTF.

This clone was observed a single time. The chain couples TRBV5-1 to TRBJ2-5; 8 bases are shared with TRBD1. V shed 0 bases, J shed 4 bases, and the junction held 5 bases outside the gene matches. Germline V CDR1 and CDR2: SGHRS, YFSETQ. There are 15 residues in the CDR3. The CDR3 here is CASSLGSQGAETQYF. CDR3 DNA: TGCGCCAGCAGCTTGGGGTCCCAGGGGGCAGAGACCCAGTACTTC. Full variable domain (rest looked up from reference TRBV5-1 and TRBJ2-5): KAGVTQTPRYLIKTRGQQVTLSCSPISGHRSVSWYQQTPGQGLQFLFEYFSETQRNKGNFPGRFSGRQFSNSRSEMNVSTLELGDSALYLCASSLGSQGAETQYFGPGTRLLVL.

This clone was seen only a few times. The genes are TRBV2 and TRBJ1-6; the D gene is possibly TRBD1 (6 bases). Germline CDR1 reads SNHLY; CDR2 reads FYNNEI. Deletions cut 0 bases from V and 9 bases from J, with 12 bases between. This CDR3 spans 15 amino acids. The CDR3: CASSEAPGVGSPLHF. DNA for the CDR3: TGTGCCAGCAGTGAAGCCCCAGGGGTGGGTTCACCCCTCCACTTT.

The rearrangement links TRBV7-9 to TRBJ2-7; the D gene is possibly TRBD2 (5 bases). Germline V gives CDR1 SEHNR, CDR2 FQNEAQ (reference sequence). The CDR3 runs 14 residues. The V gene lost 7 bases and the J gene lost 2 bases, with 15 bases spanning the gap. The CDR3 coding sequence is TGTGCCAGCACCCCCCCGGAGGATCCCTACGAGCAGTACTTC. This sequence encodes CASTPPEDPYEQYF. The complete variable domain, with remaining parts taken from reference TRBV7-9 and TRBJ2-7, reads DTGVSQNPRHKITKRGQNVTFRCDPISEHNRLYWYRQTLGQGPEFLTYFQNEAQLEKSRLLSDRFSAERPKGSFSTLEIQRTEQGDSAMYLCASTPPEDPYEQYFGPGTRLTVT.

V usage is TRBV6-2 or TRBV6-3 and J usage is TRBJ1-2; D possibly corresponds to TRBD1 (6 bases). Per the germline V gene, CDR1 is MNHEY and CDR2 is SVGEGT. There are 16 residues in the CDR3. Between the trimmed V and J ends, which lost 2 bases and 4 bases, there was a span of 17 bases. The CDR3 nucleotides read TGTGCCAGCAGTTACCCTGAGTCAGGGGCAGGCTATGGCTACACCTTC. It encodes CASSYPESGAGYGYTF.

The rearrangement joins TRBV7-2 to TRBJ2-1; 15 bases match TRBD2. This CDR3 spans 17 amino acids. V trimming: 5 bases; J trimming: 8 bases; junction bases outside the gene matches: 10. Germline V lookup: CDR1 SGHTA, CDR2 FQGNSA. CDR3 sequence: CASSPSRTSGGAHEQFF. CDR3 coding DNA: TGTGCCAGCAGCCCGTCTCGGACTAGCGGGGGGGCCCATGAGCAGTTCTTC.

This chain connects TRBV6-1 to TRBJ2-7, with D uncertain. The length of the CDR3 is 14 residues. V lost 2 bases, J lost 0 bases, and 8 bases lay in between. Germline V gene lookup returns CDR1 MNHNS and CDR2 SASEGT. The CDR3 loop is CASSEPGTSYEQYF. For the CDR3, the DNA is TGTGCCAGCAGTGAACCAGGAACCTCCTACGAGCAGTACTTC.

The CDR3 reads CSVLADNYGYTF. For the CDR3, the DNA is TGCAGCGTTCTGGCGGATAACTATGGCTACACCTTC. The chain employs TRBV29-1 and TRBJ1-2, with no clear D. Per the germline V gene, CDR1 is SQVTM and CDR2 is ANQGSEA. The CDR3 length is 12 residues. Trimming removed 5 bases at V and 1 base at J, with 8 bases between.

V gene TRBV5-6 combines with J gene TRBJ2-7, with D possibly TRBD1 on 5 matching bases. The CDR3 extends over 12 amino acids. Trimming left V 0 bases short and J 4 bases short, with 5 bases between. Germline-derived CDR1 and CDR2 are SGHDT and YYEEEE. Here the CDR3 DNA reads TGTGCCAGCAGCTTGGACAGGTACGAGCAGTACTTC. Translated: CASSLDRYEQYF.

CDR3 bases: TGCGCCAGCAGCCTGCTAACCGGGACTAGCGGGAGGGAGACCCAGTACTTC. This sequence encodes CASSLLTGTSGRETQYF. V usage is TRBV4-1 and J usage is TRBJ2-5, with 15 positions matching TRBD2. J was trimmed by 5 bases and V by 4 bases; bases with no gene match: 8. CDR3 length: 17 amino acids. Germline CDR1 and CDR2: MGHRA and YSYEKL.

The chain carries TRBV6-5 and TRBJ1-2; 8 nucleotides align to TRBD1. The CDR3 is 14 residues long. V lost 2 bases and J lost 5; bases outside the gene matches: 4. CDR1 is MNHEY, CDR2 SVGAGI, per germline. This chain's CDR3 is CASSYRGQVYGYTF. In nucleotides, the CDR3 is TGTGCCAGCAGTTACAGGGGACAGGTTTATGGCTACACCTTC.

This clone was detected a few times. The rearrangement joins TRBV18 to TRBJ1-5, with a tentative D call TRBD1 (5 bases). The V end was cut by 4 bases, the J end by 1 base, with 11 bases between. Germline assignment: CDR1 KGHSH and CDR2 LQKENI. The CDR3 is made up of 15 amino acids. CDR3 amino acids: CASSLNQGSNQPQHF. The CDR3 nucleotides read TGTGCCAGCTCACTGAATCAGGGAAGCAATCAGCCCCAGCATTTT.

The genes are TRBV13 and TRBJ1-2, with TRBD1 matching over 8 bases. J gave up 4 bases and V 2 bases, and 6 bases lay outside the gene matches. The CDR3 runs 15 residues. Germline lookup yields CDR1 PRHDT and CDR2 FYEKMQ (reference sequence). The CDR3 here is CASSLRDRRLYGYTF. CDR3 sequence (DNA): TGTGCCAGCAGCTTACGGGACAGGAGACTCTATGGCTACACCTTC.

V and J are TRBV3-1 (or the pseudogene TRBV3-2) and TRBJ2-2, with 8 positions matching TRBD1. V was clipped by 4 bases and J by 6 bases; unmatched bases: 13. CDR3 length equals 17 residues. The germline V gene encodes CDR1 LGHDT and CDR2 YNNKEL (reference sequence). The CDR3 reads CASSRNRPGGWSGELFF. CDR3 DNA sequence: TGTGCCAGCAGCCGAAACCGACCAGGGGGCTGGTCCGGGGAGCTGTTTTTT.

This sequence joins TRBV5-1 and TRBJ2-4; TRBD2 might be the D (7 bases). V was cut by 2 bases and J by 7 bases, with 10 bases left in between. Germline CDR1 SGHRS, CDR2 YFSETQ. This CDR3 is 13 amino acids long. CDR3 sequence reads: CASSLGGENIQYF. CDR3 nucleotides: TGCGCCAGCAGCTTAGGGGGGGAGAACATTCAGTACTTC.

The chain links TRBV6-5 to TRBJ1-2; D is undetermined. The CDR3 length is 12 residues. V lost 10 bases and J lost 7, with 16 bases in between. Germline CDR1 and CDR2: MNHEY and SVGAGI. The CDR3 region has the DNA TGTGCCACTGTGGAGGGCGGGTCTGGCTACACCTTC. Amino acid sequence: CATVEGGSGYTF.

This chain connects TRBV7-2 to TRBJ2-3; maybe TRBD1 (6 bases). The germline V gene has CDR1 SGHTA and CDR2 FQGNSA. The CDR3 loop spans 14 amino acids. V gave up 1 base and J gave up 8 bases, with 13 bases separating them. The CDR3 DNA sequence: TGTGCCAGCAGCTTAGGCACAGGGAAAGGTACGCAGTATTTT. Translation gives CASSLGTGKGTQYF.

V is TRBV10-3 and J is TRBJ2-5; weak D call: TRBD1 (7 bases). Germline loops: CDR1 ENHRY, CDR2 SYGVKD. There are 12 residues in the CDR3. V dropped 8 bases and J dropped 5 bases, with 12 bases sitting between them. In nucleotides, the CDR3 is TGTGCCATCTCAGGGGGGATGGAGACCCAGTACTTC. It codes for CAISGGMETQYF.

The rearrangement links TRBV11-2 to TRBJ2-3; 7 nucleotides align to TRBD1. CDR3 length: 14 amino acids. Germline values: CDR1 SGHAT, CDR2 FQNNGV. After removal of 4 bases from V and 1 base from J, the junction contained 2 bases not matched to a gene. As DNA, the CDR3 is TGTGCCAGCAGCTCCGACAGGGGCACAGATACGCAGTATTTT. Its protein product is CASSSDRGTDTQYF.

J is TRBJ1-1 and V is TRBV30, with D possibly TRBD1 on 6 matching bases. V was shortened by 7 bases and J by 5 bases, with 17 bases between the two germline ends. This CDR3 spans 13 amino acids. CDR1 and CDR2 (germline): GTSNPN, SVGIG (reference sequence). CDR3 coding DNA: TGTGCCTCGACCACAGGGATCTATACTGAAGCTTTCTTT. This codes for CASTTGIYTEAFF. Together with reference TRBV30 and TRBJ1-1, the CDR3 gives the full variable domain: SQTIHQWPATLVQPVGSPLSLECTVEGTSNPNLYWYRQAAGRGLQLLFYSVGIGQISSEVPQNLSASRPQDRQFILSSKKLLLSDSGFYLCASTTGIYTEAFFGQGTRLTVV.

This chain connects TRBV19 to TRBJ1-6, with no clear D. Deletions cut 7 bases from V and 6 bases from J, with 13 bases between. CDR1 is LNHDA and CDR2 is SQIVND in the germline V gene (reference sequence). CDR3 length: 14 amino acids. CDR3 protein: CASTERRANSPLHF. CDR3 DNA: TGTGCCAGTACTGAAAGGCGGGCTAATTCACCCCTCCACTTT.